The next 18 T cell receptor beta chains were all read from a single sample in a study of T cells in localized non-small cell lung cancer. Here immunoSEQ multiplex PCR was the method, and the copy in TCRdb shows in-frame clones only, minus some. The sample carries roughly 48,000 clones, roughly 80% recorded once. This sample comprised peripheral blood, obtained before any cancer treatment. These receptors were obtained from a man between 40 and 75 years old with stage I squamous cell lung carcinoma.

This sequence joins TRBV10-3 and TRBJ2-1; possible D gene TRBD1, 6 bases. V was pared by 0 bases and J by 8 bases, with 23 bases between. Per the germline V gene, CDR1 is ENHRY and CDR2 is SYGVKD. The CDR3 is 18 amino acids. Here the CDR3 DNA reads TGTGCCATCAGTGAGTCGGTTTCTGTGGGGGCCGGTAACCATGAGCAGTTCTTC. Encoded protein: CAISESVSVGAGNHEQFF.

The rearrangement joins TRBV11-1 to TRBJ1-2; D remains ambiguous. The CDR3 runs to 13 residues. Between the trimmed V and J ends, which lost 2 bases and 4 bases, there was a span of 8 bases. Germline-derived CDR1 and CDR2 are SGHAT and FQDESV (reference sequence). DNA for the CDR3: TGTGCCAGCAGCTTAACAACAGCCTATGGCTACACCTTC. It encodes CASSLTTAYGYTF.

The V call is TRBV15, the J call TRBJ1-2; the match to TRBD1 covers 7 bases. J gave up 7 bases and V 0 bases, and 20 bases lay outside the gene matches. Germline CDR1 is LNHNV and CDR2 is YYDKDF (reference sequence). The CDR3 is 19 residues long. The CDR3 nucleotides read TGTGCCACCAGCAGAGATTTGCGCGAGAGGCGACAGGGAGGGTCTGGCTACACCTTC. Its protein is CATSRDLRERRQGGSGYTF.

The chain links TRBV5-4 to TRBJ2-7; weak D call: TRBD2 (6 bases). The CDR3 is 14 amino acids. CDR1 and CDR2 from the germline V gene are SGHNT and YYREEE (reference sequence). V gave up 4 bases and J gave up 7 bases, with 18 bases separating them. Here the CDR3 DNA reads TGTGCCAGCAGCCACCTCTTGGGGGGTAGGGAGCAGTACTTC. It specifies CASSHLLGGREQYF.

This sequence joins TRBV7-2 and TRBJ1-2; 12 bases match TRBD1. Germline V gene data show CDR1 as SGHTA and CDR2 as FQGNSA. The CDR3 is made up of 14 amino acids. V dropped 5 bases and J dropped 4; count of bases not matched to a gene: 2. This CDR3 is CASSRDRGPYGYTF. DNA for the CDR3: TGTGCCAGCAGCCGGGACAGGGGGCCCTATGGCTACACCTTC.

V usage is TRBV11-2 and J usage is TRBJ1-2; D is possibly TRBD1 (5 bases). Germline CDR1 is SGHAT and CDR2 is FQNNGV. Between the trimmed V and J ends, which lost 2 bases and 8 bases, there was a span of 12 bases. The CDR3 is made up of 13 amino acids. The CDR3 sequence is CASSLSGADGYTF. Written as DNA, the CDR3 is TGTGCCAGCAGCTTATCCGGGGCTGACGGCTACACCTTC.

This CDR3 reads CASSDSQGAPDTQYF. CDR3 DNA sequence: TGTGCCAGCAGTGACTCGCAGGGGGCGCCGGATACGCAGTATTTT. The chain uses TRBV6-4 and TRBJ2-3; 8 bases match TRBD1. V trimming: 0 bases; J trimming: 6 bases; junction bases outside the gene matches: 5. The CDR3 length is 15 residues. The germline gives CDR1 MRHNA, CDR2 SNTAGT.

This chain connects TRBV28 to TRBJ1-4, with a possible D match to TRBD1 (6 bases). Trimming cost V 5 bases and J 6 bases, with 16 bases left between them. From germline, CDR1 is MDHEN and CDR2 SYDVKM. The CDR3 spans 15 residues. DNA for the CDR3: TGTGCCAGCAGTAACCAGCGGGGGGCCGATGAAAAACTGTTTTTT. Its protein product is CASSNQRGADEKLFF.

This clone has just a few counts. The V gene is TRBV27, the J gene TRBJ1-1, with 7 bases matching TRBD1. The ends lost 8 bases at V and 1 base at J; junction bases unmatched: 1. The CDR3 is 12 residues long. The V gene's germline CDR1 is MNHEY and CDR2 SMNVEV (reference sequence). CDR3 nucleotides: TGTGCCAGCCAGGGGGGGAACACTGAAGCTTTCTTT. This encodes CASQGGNTEAFF.

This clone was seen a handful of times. The CDR3 DNA follows: TGTGCCAGCAGCTCAGGGAGCGCTGAAGCTTTCTTT. Translating it yields CASSSGSAEAFF. The rearrangement uses TRBV6-5 and TRBJ1-1; tentatively, D is TRBD1 (5 bases). Germline CDR1 and CDR2: MNHEY and SVGAGI. The CDR3 covers 12 residues. The V end was cut by 6 bases, the J end by 6 bases, with 11 bases between.

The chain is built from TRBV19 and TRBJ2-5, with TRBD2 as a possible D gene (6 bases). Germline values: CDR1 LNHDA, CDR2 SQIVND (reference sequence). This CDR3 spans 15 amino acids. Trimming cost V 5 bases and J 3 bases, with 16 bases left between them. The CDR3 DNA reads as TGTGCCAGTAGTTTGGAGGGACGGCGTAAAGAGACCCAGTACTTC. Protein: CASSLEGRRKETQYF. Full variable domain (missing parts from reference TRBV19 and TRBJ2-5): DGGITQSPKYLFRKEGQNVTLSCEQNLNHDAMYWYRQDPGQGLRLIYYSQIVNDFQKGDIAEGYSVSREKKESFPLTVTSAQKNPTAFYLCASSLEGRRKETQYFGPGTRLLVL.

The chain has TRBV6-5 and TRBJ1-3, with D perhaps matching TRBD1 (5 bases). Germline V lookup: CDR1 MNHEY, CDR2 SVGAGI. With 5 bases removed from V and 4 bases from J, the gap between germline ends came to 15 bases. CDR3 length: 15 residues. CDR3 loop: CASSALGARGNTIYF. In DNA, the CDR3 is TGTGCCAGCAGTGCCCTTGGGGCGCGAGGAAACACCATATATTTT.

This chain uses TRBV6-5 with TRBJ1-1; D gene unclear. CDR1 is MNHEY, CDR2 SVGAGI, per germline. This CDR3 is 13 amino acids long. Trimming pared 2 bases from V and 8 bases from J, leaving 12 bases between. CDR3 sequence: CASSYGRLSEAFF. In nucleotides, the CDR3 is TGTGCCAGCAGTTACGGGCGTCTGTCGGAAGCTTTCTTT.

The CDR3 DNA is TGTGCCATCAGTGAGTTAGAGAACACTGAAGCTTTCTTT. It encodes CAISELENTEAFF. The rearrangement joins TRBV10-3 to TRBJ1-1; D ambiguous. This CDR3 contains 13 residues. CDR1 and CDR2 from the germline V gene are ENHRY and SYGVKD. V shed 1 base and J shed 1 base, with 4 bases lying between them.

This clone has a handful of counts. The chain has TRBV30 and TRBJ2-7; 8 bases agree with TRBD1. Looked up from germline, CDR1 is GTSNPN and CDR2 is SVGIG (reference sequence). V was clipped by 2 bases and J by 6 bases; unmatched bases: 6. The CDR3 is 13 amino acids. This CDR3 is CAWSPGTGGEQYF. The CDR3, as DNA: TGTGCCTGGAGTCCCGGGACAGGAGGCGAGCAGTACTTC.

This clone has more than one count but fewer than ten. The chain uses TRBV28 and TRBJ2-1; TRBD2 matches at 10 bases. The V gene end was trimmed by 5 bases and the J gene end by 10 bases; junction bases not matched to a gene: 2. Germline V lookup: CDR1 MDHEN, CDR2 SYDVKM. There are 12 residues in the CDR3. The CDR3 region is CASSQGLAEQFF. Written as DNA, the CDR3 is TGTGCCAGCAGTCAGGGACTAGCGGAGCAGTTCTTC.

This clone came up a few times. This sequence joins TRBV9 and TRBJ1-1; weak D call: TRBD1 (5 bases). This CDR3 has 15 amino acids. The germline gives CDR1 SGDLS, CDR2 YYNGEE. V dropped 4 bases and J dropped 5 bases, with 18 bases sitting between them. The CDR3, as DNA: TGTGCCAGCAGCCCAAGGACGTCAAGGGGAACTGAAGCTTTCTTT. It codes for CASSPRTSRGTEAFF.

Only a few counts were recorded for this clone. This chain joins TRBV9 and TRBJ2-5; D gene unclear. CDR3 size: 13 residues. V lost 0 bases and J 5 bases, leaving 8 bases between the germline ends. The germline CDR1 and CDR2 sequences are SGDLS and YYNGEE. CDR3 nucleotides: TGTGCCAGCAGCGTAGGGGGTTGGGAGACCCAGTACTTC. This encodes CASSVGGWETQYF.